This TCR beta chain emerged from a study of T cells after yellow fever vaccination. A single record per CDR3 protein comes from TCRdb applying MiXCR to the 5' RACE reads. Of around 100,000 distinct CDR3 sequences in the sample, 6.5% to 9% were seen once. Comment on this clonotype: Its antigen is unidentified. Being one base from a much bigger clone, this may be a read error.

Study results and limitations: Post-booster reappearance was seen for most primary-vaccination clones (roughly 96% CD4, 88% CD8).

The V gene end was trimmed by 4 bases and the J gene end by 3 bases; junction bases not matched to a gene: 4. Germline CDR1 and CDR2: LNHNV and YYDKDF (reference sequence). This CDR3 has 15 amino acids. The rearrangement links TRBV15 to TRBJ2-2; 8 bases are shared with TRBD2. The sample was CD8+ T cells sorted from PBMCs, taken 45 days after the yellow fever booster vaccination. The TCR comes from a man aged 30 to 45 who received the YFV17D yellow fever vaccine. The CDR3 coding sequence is TGTGCCACCAGCACCAGCGGGAGTGACACCGGGGAGCTGTTTTTT. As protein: CATSTSGSDTGELFF.